One and the same sample provided the 32 T cell receptor beta chains below, sequenced in a study of cytomegalovirus exposure and HLA in healthy donors. Some clones are missing from TCRdb's copy, which holds only in-frame ones; the method was immunoSEQ multiplex PCR. Of 80,000 to 100,000 clones in the sample, roughly 89% were seen once. Sequencing was done on a sample of PBMCs. Receptors originate from a woman aged 25-40 years in good health and CMV-seronegative.

The chain links TRBV2 to TRBJ1-2, with D tentatively TRBD1 (5 bases). Germline CDR1 is SNHLY and CDR2 is FYNNEI. V was shortened by 7 bases and J by 4 bases, with 13 bases between the two germline ends. The CDR3 extends over 13 amino acids. This chain's CDR3 is CASNLGQGYGYTF. The CDR3 DNA reads TGTGCCAGCAACCTTGGGCAGGGCTATGGCTACACCTTC. The complete variable domain, with remaining parts taken from reference TRBV2 and TRBJ1-2, reads EPEVTQTPSHQVTQMGQEVILRCVPISNHLYFYWYRQILGQKVEFLVSFYNNEISEKSEIFDDQFSVERPDGSNFTLKIRSTKLEDSAMYFCASNLGQGYGYTFGSGTRLTVV.

V usage is TRBV2 and J usage is TRBJ2-1; 7 bases agree with TRBD1. The germline V gene encodes CDR1 SNHLY and CDR2 FYNNEI. The CDR3 sequence is 16 residues long. The ends lost 3 bases at V and 0 bases at J; junction bases unmatched: 5. The CDR3 DNA reads as TGTGCCAGCAGTGATCCAAGGGGGCCCTCCTACAATGAGCAGTTCTTC. It yields the protein CASSDPRGPSYNEQFF.

The chain couples TRBV27 to TRBJ2-6; D is unclear. This CDR3 region has 13 residues. The V gene lost 5 bases and the J gene lost 6 bases, with 8 bases spanning the gap. Germline CDR1 MNHEY, CDR2 SMNVEV (reference sequence). CDR3: CASSPRVANVLTF. The CDR3 DNA reads as TGTGCCAGCAGTCCCCGAGTGGCCAACGTCCTGACTTTC.

Here the CDR3 reads CASSPNRAGANVLTF. The CDR3 DNA is TGCGCCAGCAGCCCGAACAGGGCTGGGGCCAACGTCCTGACTTTC. The rearrangement uses TRBV5-1 and TRBJ2-6; a weak D match, TRBD1 (6 bases). V lost 4 bases to trimming and J lost 2 bases, with 10 bases between them. From germline, CDR1 is SGHRS and CDR2 YFSETQ. The CDR3 runs 15 residues.

The chain recombines TRBV4-2 with TRBJ2-7; D remains ambiguous. Per germline, CDR1 LGHNA and CDR2 YNFKEQ. The CDR3 contains 16 residues. V was pared by 0 bases and J by 1 base, with 13 bases between. The CDR3 DNA is TGTGCCAGCAGCCAAGAGCACGAAACACAGTCCTACGAGCAGTACTTC. The encoded protein is CASSQEHETQSYEQYF.

The V gene is TRBV2, the J gene TRBJ1-5, with 8 bases matching TRBD1. V gave up 4 bases and J gave up 7 bases; unmatched junction bases: 3. The CDR3 is 13 amino acids. Germline CDR1 and CDR2: SNHLY and FYNNEI. This chain's CDR3 is CASSVDRGQPQHF. The CDR3 DNA reads as TGTGCCAGCAGTGTTGACAGGGGACAGCCCCAGCATTTT.

J is TRBJ2-7 and V is TRBV9, with D unclear. Trimming removed 2 bases at V and 1 base at J, with 10 bases between. Germline assignment: CDR1 SGDLS and CDR2 YYNGEE. The CDR3 is 14 amino acids. As DNA, the CDR3 is TGTGCCAGCAGCGTGTCGAGTACGTCCTACGAGCAGTACTTC. This codes for CASSVSSTSYEQYF.

The V call is TRBV11-2, the J call TRBJ1-2, with a possible D match to TRBD1 (6 bases). V was shortened by 6 bases and J by 7 bases, with 15 bases between the two germline ends. Germline V CDR1 and CDR2: SGHAT, FQNNGV. CDR3 length: 13 amino acids. The CDR3 protein is CASRAPGATGYTF. The DNA of the CDR3 is TGTGCCAGCAGAGCTCCAGGGGCTACTGGCTACACCTTC.

The rearrangement uses TRBV5-1 and TRBJ1-6, with D tentatively TRBD1 (6 bases). The germline V gene has CDR1 SGHRS and CDR2 YFSETQ. The CDR3 is made up of 16 amino acids. Trimming shortened V by 2 bases and J by 0 bases, and 9 bases separated the two germline ends. CDR3 nucleotides: TGCGCCAGCAGCTTAGAACAGGGCTCCTATAATTCACCCCTCCACTTT. Translating it yields CASSLEQGSYNSPLHF.

V is TRBV4-1 and J is TRBJ2-3; no clear D gene. This CDR3 comprises 14 residues. Trimming took 0 bases from V and 2 from J, leaving 6 bases between them. The V gene's germline CDR1 is MGHRA and CDR2 YSYEKL. DNA for the CDR3: TGCGCCAGCAGCCAAGATCCCCTCACAGATACGCAGTATTTT. Its translation is CASSQDPLTDTQYF.

This clone was recorded once. This chain connects TRBV6-1 to TRBJ2-7, with D possibly matching TRBD1 (6 bases). The CDR3 length is 12 residues. V lost 6 bases, J lost 4 bases, and 10 bases lay in between. CDR1 is MNHNS and CDR2 is SASEGT in the germline V gene. In DNA form, the CDR3 reads TGTGCCAGCAGGACAACAGGGTACGAGCAGTACTTC. Its translation is CASRTTGYEQYF.

In its sample, this clone was seen once. J is TRBJ1-2 and V is TRBV10-3; no clear D. Germline CDR1 reads ENHRY; CDR2 reads SYGVKD. V shed 4 bases and J shed 0 bases, with 12 bases lying between them. The CDR3 covers 15 residues. The CDR3 bases are TGTGCCATCAGTGTCTCGGGTGATACTAACTATGGCTACACCTTC. Protein product: CAISVSGDTNYGYTF.

The rearrangement links TRBV2 to TRBJ2-7; 11 bases agree with TRBD1. The ends lost 8 bases at V and 4 bases at J; junction bases unmatched: 7. Germline V CDR1 and CDR2: SNHLY, FYNNEI. This CDR3 comprises 14 residues. The CDR3 here is CASRGRDRGYEQYF. DNA of the CDR3: TGTGCCAGCCGAGGGCGGGACAGGGGGTACGAGCAGTACTTC. Full variable domain (outside the CDR3, taken from reference TRBV2 and TRBJ2-7): EPEVTQTPSHQVTQMGQEVILRCVPISNHLYFYWYRQILGQKVEFLVSFYNNEISEKSEIFDDQFSVERPDGSNFTLKIRSTKLEDSAMYFCASRGRDRGYEQYFGPGTRLTVT.

The rearrangement uses TRBV11-2 and TRBJ2-1, with 12 bases that match TRBD2. The germline CDR1 and CDR2 sequences are SGHAT and FQNNGV. The CDR3 length is 15 residues. After removal of 1 base from V and 10 bases from J, the junction contained 5 bases not matched to a gene. The CDR3 reads CASSLVWLAGGEQFF. The CDR3 bases are TGTGCCAGCAGCTTAGTGTGGCTAGCGGGAGGGGAGCAGTTCTTC.

The chain recombines TRBV5-1 with TRBJ2-1; 8 positions match TRBD2. J gave up 13 bases and V 4 bases, and 16 bases lay outside the gene matches. CDR1 is SGHRS, CDR2 YFSETQ, per germline. This CDR3 has 15 amino acids. CDR3 sequence (DNA): TGCGCCAGCAGCCCGACCAAAAGCGGGAGCGGGGATCAGTTCTTC. It encodes CASSPTKSGSGDQFF.

This sequence joins TRBV5-6 and TRBJ1-2, with TRBD1 matching over 7 bases. J lost 4 bases, V lost 4 bases, and 19 bases had no gene match. The length of the CDR3 is 18 residues. From germline, CDR1 is SGHDT and CDR2 YYEEEE. CDR3: CASSLLRLSRQGPYGYTF. CDR3 sequence (DNA): TGTGCCAGCAGCCTACTGCGCCTCTCCCGACAGGGCCCCTATGGCTACACCTTC.

This rearrangement joins TRBV2 to TRBJ1-3, with D tentatively TRBD1 (5 bases). Germline loops: CDR1 SNHLY, CDR2 FYNNEI. V lost 10 bases and J lost 4, with 14 bases in between. This CDR3 spans 13 amino acids. This CDR3 is CANWDYGGNTIYF. The CDR3 nucleotides read TGTGCCAACTGGGACTATGGAGGAAACACCATATATTTT.

This clone was seen only a few times. The rearrangement uses TRBV11-2 and TRBJ2-1, with 11 bases matching TRBD2. With 1 base clipped from V and 10 bases from J, the junction kept 6 bases outside the gene matches. The CDR3 totals 15 residues. Germline V gene sequence: CDR1 SGHAT, CDR2 FQNNGV. CDR3 in amino acids: CASSLGGTSGGEQFF. In DNA form, the CDR3 reads TGTGCCAGCAGCTTAGGGGGGACTAGCGGAGGGGAGCAGTTCTTC.

The gene calls are TRBV7-3 and TRBJ2-1; 10 nucleotides agree with TRBD1. The germline CDR1 and CDR2 sequences are SGHTA and FQGTGA. The CDR3 loop spans 15 amino acids. The trim removed 5 bases at V and 2 bases at J, leaving 3 bases unmatched. CDR3 sequence (DNA): TGTGCCAGCAGCCGACAGGGGGCCCCCTACAATGAGCAGTTCTTC. The encoded protein is CASSRQGAPYNEQFF.

The genes are TRBV7-9 and TRBJ2-4; 9 positions agree with TRBD1. The CDR3 consists of 14 residues. The J segment lost 6 bases and the V segment lost 5 bases, leaving 5 bases of the junction unmatched. From germline, CDR1 is SEHNR and CDR2 FQNEAQ (reference sequence). The CDR3 nucleotides read TGTGCCAGCAGCCGGACAGGGGCCGGAAACATTCAGTACTTC. Residues: CASSRTGAGNIQYF. The complete variable domain, with remaining parts taken from reference TRBV7-9 and TRBJ2-4, reads DTGVSQNPRHKITKRGQNVTFRCDPISEHNRLYWYRQTLGQGPEFLTYFQNEAQLEKSRLLSDRFSAERPKGSFSTLEIQRTEQGDSAMYLCASSRTGAGNIQYFGAGTRLSVL.

This clone was observed a single time. V and J are TRBV10-1 and TRBJ2-1; maybe TRBD1 (5 bases). The CDR3 contains 16 residues. V gave up 8 bases and J gave up 4 bases, with 21 bases separating them. Germline CDR1 WNHNN, CDR2 SYGVQD (reference sequence). The CDR3 protein is CASLPHGQAGYNEQFF. CDR3 nucleotides: TGCGCCAGCCTACCCCACGGACAAGCAGGGTACAATGAGCAGTTCTTC.

Of note for this clone: One end of the junction varies from germline; a read error may be responsible. This rearrangement joins TRBV5-1 to TRBJ1-1; 7 positions agree with TRBD1. The CDR3 is made up of 14 amino acids. Germline CDR1 reads SGHRS; CDR2 reads YFSETQ. The CDR3 here is CASSVQTGNAEAFF. The CDR3, as DNA: TGCGCCAGCAGCGTGCAGACAGGGAACGCTGAAGCTTTCTTT.

This chain links TRBV14 with TRBJ2-7, with 10 nucleotides matching TRBD2. Germline assignment: CDR1 SGHDN and CDR2 FVKESK. The CDR3 length is 14 residues. The V gene end was trimmed by 2 bases and the J gene end by 7 bases; junction bases not matched to a gene: 5. CDR3 coding DNA: TGTGCCAGCAGCCAACTAGCGGGAGTGGGTGAGCAGTACTTC. This codes for CASSQLAGVGEQYF.

The chain couples TRBV7-2 to TRBJ2-2, with TRBD2 matching 13 bases. Germline V gene lookup returns CDR1 SGHTA and CDR2 FQGNSA. This CDR3 has 18 residues. With 5 bases clipped from V and 1 base from J, the junction kept 7 bases outside the gene matches. The CDR3 DNA sequence: TGTGCCAGCAGCCTACAGGGACTAGCGGGGTGGAACACCGGGGAGCTGTTTTTT. Translated: CASSLQGLAGWNTGELFF.

V usage is TRBV7-9 and J usage is TRBJ1-6; possible D gene TRBD1, 6 bases. The V gene's germline CDR1 is SEHNR and CDR2 FQNEAQ (reference sequence). The CDR3 contains 12 residues. V lost 5 bases to trimming and J lost 9 bases, with 8 bases between them. The CDR3 DNA sequence: TGTGCCAGCAGCGTGACAGGTTCACCCCTCCACTTT. As protein: CASSVTGSPLHF.

The chain recombines TRBV6-5 with TRBJ2-3, with 7 bases identical to TRBD2. Losses at the gene ends were 6 bases for V and 6 bases for J; bases not matched to a gene: 9. This CDR3 has 14 amino acids. The germline gives CDR1 MNHEY, CDR2 SVGAGI. CDR3 region: CASRRGGLMDTQYF. The CDR3 nucleotides are TGTGCCAGCAGACGGGGAGGGTTGATGGATACGCAGTATTTT.

The chain uses TRBV28 and TRBJ1-2; TRBD1 matches 7 bases. The length of the CDR3 is 12 residues. Germline CDR1 and CDR2: MDHEN and SYDVKM. The junction had 7 bases not matched to a gene; V was cut back by 7 bases and J by 8 bases. The CDR3 protein is CASNPDRLGYTF. The CDR3 DNA is TGTGCCAGCAATCCGGACAGGCTCGGCTACACCTTC.

J is TRBJ1-4 and V is TRBV7-2, with 8 bases fitting TRBD1. The CDR3 has 14 amino acids. Germline lookup yields CDR1 SGHTA and CDR2 FQGNSA. V shed 5 bases and J 5 bases; nucleotides not matched to a gene: 4. The chain's CDR3 is CASSPNRGNEKLFF. CDR3 DNA: TGTGCCAGCAGCCCTAACAGGGGGAATGAAAAACTGTTTTTT.

The rearrangement uses TRBV19 and TRBJ2-6, with TRBD2 identical over 14 bases. V was pared by 7 bases and J by 4 bases, with 9 bases of the junction left unmatched. Looked up from germline, CDR1 is LNHDA and CDR2 is SQIVND (reference sequence). The CDR3 is made up of 18 amino acids. The chain's CDR3 is CASNSGLAGDPGANVLTF. DNA of the CDR3: TGTGCCAGTAATTCGGGACTAGCGGGAGATCCGGGGGCCAACGTCCTGACTTTC.

The chain employs TRBV7-3 and TRBJ1-1; the D is unclear. Germline-derived CDR1 and CDR2 are SGHTA and FQGTGA. This CDR3 contains 14 residues. The V end lost 5 bases, the J end lost 0 bases, and 10 bases lay between the germline ends. The CDR3: CASSQSAVNTEAFF. In DNA form, the CDR3 reads TGTGCCAGCAGCCAATCGGCGGTGAACACTGAAGCTTTCTTT. The whole variable domain, filled in from reference TRBV7-3 and TRBJ1-1, reads GAGVSQTPSNKVTEKGKYVELRCDPISGHTALYWYRQSLGQGPEFLIYFQGTGAADDSGLPNDRFFAVRPEGSVSTLKIQRTERGDSAVYLCASSQSAVNTEAFFGQGTRLTVV.

The rearrangement joins TRBV7-2 to TRBJ1-2; no firm D call. The germline V gene encodes CDR1 SGHTA and CDR2 FQGNSA. The CDR3 length is 15 residues. V was trimmed by 5 bases and J by 3 bases, leaving 16 bases between them. The CDR3 reads CASSPRAGGDYGYTF. The CDR3 DNA reads as TGTGCCAGCAGCCCGAGGGCGGGCGGGGACTATGGCTACACCTTC.

The rearrangement links TRBV5-1 to TRBJ2-6; D is perhaps TRBD1 (5 bases). The V end lost 4 bases, the J end lost 2 bases, and 13 bases lay between the germline ends. The CDR3 totals 16 residues. Per the germline V gene, CDR1 is SGHRS and CDR2 is YFSETQ. CDR3 in amino acids: CASSPAAGTGANVLTF. The CDR3 nucleotides read TGCGCCAGCAGCCCCGCGGCAGGGACTGGGGCCAACGTCCTGACTTTC.